This is a list of T cell receptor beta chains from one sample in a study of blood T cell repertoires in COVID-19. Sequencing used immunoSEQ multiplex PCR; TCRdb keeps in-frame clones, though not all of them. The sample has about 60,000 clones; roughly 88% are singletons. Source material: peripheral blood. The receptor set was obtained from a man in his fifties with active COVID-19. CDR3s leave out the opening cysteine and the closing phenylalanine or tryptophan. The size of a clone is reported for some rows only, either as once, few or many, or as a class for expanded clones.

size,V,CDR3
.,TRBV2,ASGGLAGGQETQY
.,TRBV4-1,ASSTTGGPFLGYT
.,TRBV6-5,ASTTRTFGYT
few,TRBV7-9,ASSLAVGATDTQY
.,TRBV11-3,ASSLGSSKHQETQY
.,TRBV9,ASTLTSGRTGDTQY
.,TRBV4-2,ASSQELAYNEQF
once,TRBV5-4,ASSLGDRGRETQY
few,TRBV5-6,ASSLAGDSHQPQH
.,TRBV27,ASSLAQFETQY